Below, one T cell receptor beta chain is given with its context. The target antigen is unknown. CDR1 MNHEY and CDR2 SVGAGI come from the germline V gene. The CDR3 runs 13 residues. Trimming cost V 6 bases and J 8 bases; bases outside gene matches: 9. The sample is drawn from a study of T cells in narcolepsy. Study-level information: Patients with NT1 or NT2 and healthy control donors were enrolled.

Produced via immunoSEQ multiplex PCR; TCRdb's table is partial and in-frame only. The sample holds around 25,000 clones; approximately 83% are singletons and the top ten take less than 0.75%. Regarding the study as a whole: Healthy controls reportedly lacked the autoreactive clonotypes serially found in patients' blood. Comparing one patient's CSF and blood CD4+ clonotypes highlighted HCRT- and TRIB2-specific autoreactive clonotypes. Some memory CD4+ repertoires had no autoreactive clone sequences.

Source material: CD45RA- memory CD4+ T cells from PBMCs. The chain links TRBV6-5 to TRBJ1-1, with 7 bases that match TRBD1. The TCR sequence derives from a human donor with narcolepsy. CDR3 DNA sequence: TGTGCCAGCAGCCCCAGACAGGGTTCGGAAGCTTTCTTT. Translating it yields CASSPRQGSEAFF.